The text below deals with one T cell receptor beta chain. The antigen remains undetermined. These data come from a study of T cell responses to AZD1222 COVID-19 vaccine. From germline, CDR1 is SGHTA and CDR2 FQGTGA. CDR3 length equals 14 residues. The V and J ends lost 0 bases and 1 base respectively, with 6 bases between them. The data were produced by immunoSEQ multiplex PCR, yet TCRdb's version contains in-frame clones alone and is incomplete. The sample contains 90,000 to 150,000 clones, approximately 87% of which appear only once. Study observations and caveats: Spike-specific TCR breadth and depth were elevated following two AZD1222 doses.

Specimen: peripheral blood, collected on day 0 of AZD1222 vaccination. This rearrangement joins TRBV7-3 to TRBJ1-1; the D is unclear. The sequence derives from an adult in good health. CDR3 sequence reads: CASSLTPGNTEAFF. CDR3 DNA sequence: TGTGCCAGCAGCTTAACCCCAGGGAACACTGAAGCTTTCTTT. The full variable domain, its missing parts supplied by reference TRBV7-3 and TRBJ1-1, is GAGVSQTPSNKVTEKGKYVELRCDPISGHTALYWYRQSLGQGPEFLIYFQGTGAADDSGLPNDRFFAVRPEGSVSTLKIQRTERGDSAVYLCASSLTPGNTEAFFGQGTRLTVV.